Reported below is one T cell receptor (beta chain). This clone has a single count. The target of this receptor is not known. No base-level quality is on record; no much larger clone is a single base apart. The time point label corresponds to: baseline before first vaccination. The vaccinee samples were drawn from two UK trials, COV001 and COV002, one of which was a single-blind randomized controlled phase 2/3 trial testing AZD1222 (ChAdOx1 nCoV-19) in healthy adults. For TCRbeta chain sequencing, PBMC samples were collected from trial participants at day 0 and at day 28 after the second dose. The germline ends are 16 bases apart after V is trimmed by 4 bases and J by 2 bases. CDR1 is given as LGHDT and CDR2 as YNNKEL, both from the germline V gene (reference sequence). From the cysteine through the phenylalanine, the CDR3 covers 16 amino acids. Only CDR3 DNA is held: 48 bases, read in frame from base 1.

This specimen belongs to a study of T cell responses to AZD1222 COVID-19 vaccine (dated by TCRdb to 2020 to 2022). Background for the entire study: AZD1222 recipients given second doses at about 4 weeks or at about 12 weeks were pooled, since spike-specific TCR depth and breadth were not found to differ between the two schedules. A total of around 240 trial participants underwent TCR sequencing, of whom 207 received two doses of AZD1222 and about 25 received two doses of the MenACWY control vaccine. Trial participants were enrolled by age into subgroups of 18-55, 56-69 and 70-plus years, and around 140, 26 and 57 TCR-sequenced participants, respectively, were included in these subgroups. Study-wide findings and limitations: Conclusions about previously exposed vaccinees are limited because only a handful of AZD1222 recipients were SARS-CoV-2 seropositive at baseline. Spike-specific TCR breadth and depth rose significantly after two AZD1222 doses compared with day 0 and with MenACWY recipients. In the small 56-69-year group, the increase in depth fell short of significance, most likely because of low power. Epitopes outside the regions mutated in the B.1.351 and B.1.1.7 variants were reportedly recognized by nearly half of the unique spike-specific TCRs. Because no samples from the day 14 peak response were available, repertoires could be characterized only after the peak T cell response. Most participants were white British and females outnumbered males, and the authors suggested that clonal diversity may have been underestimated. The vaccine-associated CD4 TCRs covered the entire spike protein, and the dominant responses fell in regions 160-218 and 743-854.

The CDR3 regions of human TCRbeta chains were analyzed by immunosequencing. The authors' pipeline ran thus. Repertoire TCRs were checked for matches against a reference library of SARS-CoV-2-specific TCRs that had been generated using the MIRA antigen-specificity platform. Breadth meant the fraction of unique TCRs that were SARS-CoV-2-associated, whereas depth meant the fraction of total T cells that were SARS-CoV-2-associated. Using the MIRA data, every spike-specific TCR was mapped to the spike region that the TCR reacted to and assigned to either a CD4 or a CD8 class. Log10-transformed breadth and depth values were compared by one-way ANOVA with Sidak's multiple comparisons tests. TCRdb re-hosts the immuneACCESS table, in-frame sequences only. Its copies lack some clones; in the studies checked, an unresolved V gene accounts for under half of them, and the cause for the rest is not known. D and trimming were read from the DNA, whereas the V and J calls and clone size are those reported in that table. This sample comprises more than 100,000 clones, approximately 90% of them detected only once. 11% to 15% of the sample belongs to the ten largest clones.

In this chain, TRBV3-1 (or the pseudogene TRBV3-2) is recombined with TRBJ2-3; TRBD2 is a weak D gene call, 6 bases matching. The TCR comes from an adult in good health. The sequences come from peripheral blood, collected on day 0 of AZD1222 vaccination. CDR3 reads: CASSLGGAVYTDTQYF. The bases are TGTGCCAGCAGCCTCGGGGGAGCCGTTTACACAGATACGCAGTATTTT.